The entry below describes one T cell receptor beta chain. This sample is drawn from a study of blood T cell repertoires in COVID-19. Study-wide background: Whether acute or convalescent, the COVID-19 samples came from the United States, Italy and Spain.

Patients in Seattle were enrolled during active infection, then followed longitudinally. There are 14 residues in the CDR3. Germline loops: CDR1 LGHNT, CDR2 FRNRAP. The ends lost 4 bases at V and 7 bases at J; junction bases unmatched: 7. TCRdb's copy holds only in-frame clones and misses some; the assay was immunoSEQ multiplex PCR. The table shows 250,000 to 300,000 clones, with approximately 86% occurring only once. Specimen: peripheral blood. The clonotype comes from a woman in her 70s with COVID-19, enrolled during active disease. The J gene is TRBJ2-1, the V gene TRBV12-5; 7 bases map to TRBD2. CDR3 residues: CASGSLAVSNEQFF. The CDR3 DNA sequence: TGTGCTAGTGGTTCCCTAGCGGTTTCAAATGAGCAGTTCTTC.